Listed here are 6 T cell receptor beta chains from one sample, sequenced in a study of blood T cells in healthy people across ages. A second roughly 6 to 12 cycle PCR used barcoded and J-beta primers. TCRdb ran MiXCR on the 5' RACE reads and lists one entry per CDR3 protein. The profile covers about 280,000 distinct CDR3 sequences, with roughly 26% appearing a single time and roughly 28% taken by the ten largest. The sequenced sample consisted of blood. Source of these receptors: a woman aged 70-85 years in good health.

The chain recombines TRBV28 with TRBJ1-2, with TRBD1 matching 8 bases. The CDR3 sequence is 14 residues long. Germline CDR1 and CDR2: MDHEN and SYDVKM. V was pared by 2 bases and J by 5 bases, with 4 bases of the junction left unmatched. The CDR3: CASSLATGGYGYTF. CDR3 nucleotide sequence: TGTGCCAGCAGTTTAGCCACAGGGGGATATGGCTACACCTTC.

CDR3 in DNA: TGCGCCAGCAGCGTGGACATCGAGGTGGAGACCCAGTACTTC. Residues: CASSVDIEVETQYF. The rearrangement uses TRBV5-1 and TRBJ2-5; D is perhaps TRBD1 (5 bases). This CDR3 has 14 residues. Trimming stripped 4 bases from V and 5 bases from J, with 15 bases between. Germline V gene data show CDR1 as SGHRS and CDR2 as YFSETQ.

The chain couples TRBV5-1 to TRBJ2-7; the D gene is possibly TRBD2 (5 bases). The CDR3 contains 14 residues. V gave up 2 bases and J gave up 4 bases, with 13 bases separating them. Germline-derived CDR1 and CDR2 are SGHRS and YFSETQ. The CDR3 is CASSLPAGSYEQYF. DNA of the CDR3: TGCGCCAGCAGCTTACCTGCGGGTTCTTACGAGCAGTACTTC.

As to this clonotype: The junction does not match germline at one end; this may be a read error. The chain carries TRBV6-6 and TRBJ2-5, with D unresolved. The CDR3 consists of 14 residues. Looked up from germline, CDR1 is MNHNY and CDR2 is SVGAGI (reference sequence). The CDR3, as DNA: TGTACCAGCAGTTACGGGCAGTCGGTAGAGACCCAGTACTTC. It yields the protein CTSSYGQSVETQYF.

This clonotype showed up just a few times. The rearrangement links TRBV12-3 or TRBV12-4 to TRBJ2-6; D unresolved. The CDR3 runs 15 residues. Trimming took off 3 bases at V and 0 bases at J, with 6 bases between the two ends. The CDR3 here is CASSFWSSGANVLTF. DNA of the CDR3: TGTGCCAGCAGTTTCTGGAGCTCTGGGGCCAACGTCCTGACTTTC.

This clonotype was picked up many times. The chain couples TRBV28 to TRBJ2-1; a possible D gene is TRBD2 (5 bases). Trimming pared 5 bases from V and 4 bases from J, leaving 18 bases between. Looked up from germline, CDR1 is MDHEN and CDR2 is SYDVKM. The CDR3 sequence is 16 residues long. CDR3: CASSESRGNTYNEQFF. CDR3 in DNA: TGTGCCAGCAGTGAAAGCCGAGGGAATACTTACAATGAGCAGTTCTTC.